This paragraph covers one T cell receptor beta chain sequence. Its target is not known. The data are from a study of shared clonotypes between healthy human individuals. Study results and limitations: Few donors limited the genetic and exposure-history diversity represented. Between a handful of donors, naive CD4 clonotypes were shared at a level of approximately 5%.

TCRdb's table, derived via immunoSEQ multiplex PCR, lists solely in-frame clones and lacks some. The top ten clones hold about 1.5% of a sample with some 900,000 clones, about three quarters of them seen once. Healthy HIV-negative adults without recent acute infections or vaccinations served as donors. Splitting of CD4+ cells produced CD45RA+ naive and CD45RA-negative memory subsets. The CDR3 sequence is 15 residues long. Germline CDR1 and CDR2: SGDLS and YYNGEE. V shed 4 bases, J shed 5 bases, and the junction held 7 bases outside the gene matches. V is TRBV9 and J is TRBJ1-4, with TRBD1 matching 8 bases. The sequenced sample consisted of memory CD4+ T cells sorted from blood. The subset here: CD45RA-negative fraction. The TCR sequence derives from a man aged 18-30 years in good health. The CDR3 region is CASSPGQGGNEKLFF. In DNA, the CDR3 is TGTGCCAGCAGCCCAGGACAGGGTGGAAATGAAAAACTGTTTTTT.